What follows is one T cell receptor beta chain and its context. Antigen unknown. This entry belongs to a study of shared clonotypes between healthy human individuals. The study, taken as a whole, reports: Owing to a small donor count, the genetic and exposure-history diversity represented was limited.

The length of the CDR3 is 14 residues. Per germline, CDR1 MNHEY and CDR2 SMNVEV (reference sequence). Trimming pared 2 bases from V and 9 bases from J, leaving 16 bases between. Sequencing on ten immunoSEQ deep assay plates was performed for unsorted PBMC DNA. TCRdb's copy holds only in-frame clones and misses some; the assay was immunoSEQ multiplex PCR. Found here are about 510,000 clones, over 60% of them singletons; the top ten hold 9.5% to 15%. The study enrolled healthy HIV-negative adults without recent acute infections or vaccinations as donors. This TCR was sampled from a woman aged 40-49 years in good health. Some clones in this sample may be carry-over from other donors' samples. Sample: PBMCs. The rearrangement joins TRBV27 to TRBJ2-5; D gene uncertain. The chain's CDR3 is CASSLDAFPRAQYF. For the CDR3, the DNA is TGTGCCAGCAGTTTAGATGCTTTTCCTAGGGCCCAGTACTTC.